The 8 T cell receptor beta chains below all came from one sample that was sequenced in a study of blood T cell repertoires in COVID-19. Assay: immunoSEQ multiplex PCR; the TCRdb copy retains only in-frame clones and omits some. The repertoire includes roughly 250,000 clones, around 89% of them detected once, and 0.85% to 0.95% sits in the top ten. Material for sequencing was PBMCs or T cells enriched from blood (not recorded which). The receptors come from a man aged 45-60 years who had been exposed to COVID-19.

V and J are TRBV7-9 and TRBJ1-1; tentative D call: TRBD1 (5 bases). V lost 1 base and J 0 bases, leaving 9 bases between the germline ends. Germline values: CDR1 SEHNR, CDR2 FQNEAQ (reference sequence). The CDR3 is made up of 15 amino acids. The CDR3 DNA reads TGTGCCAGCAGCTTAGTTTCAGGGATGAACACTGAAGCTTTCTTT. It translates to CASSLVSGMNTEAFF.

This chain joins TRBV30 and TRBJ1-6, with 7 bases identical to TRBD1. The germline CDR1 and CDR2 sequences are GTSNPN and SVGIG (reference sequence). Unmatched junction bases numbered 11, after V lost 8 bases and J lost 4 bases. CDR3 length equals 15 residues. CDR3 nucleotides: TGTGCCCTTAGACGGGCAGGGGGATATAATTCACCCCTCCACTTT. Protein product: CALRRAGGYNSPLHF. The full variable domain, with the rest looked up from reference TRBV30 and TRBJ1-6, is SQTIHQWPATLVQPVGSPLSLECTVEGTSNPNLYWYRQAAGRGLQLLFYSVGIGQISSEVPQNLSASRPQDRQFILSSKKLLLSDSGFYLCALRRAGGYNSPLHFGNGTRLTVT.

The chain is built from TRBV10-3 and TRBJ1-4, with 9 bases that match TRBD1. Germline CDR1 reads ENHRY; CDR2 reads SYGVKD. V lost 6 bases to trimming and J lost 6 bases; unmatched junction nucleotides: 5. CDR3 size: 14 residues. CDR3 nucleotides: TGTGCCATCAGACGGACAGGGGCCGATGAAAAACTGTTTTTT. Translated: CAIRRTGADEKLFF.

The J gene is TRBJ1-2, the V gene TRBV28; D gene ambiguous. Trimming removed 5 bases from V and 6 bases from J, with 13 bases in between. The CDR3 runs 13 residues. Germline assignment: CDR1 MDHEN and CDR2 SYDVKM. CDR3: CASSRHQVNGYTF. The CDR3 nucleotides read TGTGCCAGCAGTCGACACCAGGTTAATGGCTACACCTTC.

The chain carries TRBV4-1 and TRBJ2-1; tentatively, D is TRBD2 (5 bases). The ends were cut back, 4 bases at V and 3 bases at J, with 10 bases in the middle. The CDR3 contains 14 residues. Germline CDR1 MGHRA, CDR2 YSYEKL. The CDR3 bases are TGCGCCAGCAGCCGGCAAGCGGACTACAATGAGCAGTTCTTC. As protein: CASSRQADYNEQFF.

The chain links TRBV3-1 (or the pseudogene TRBV3-2) to TRBJ2-3; 7 bases are shared with TRBD1. Germline CDR1 LGHDT, CDR2 YNNKEL (reference sequence). V lost 2 bases and J lost 2; bases outside the gene matches: 10. This CDR3 comprises 17 residues. This chain's CDR3 is CASSQPRRGPSTDTQYF. Here the CDR3 DNA reads TGTGCCAGCAGCCAACCACGAAGGGGGCCTTCCACAGATACGCAGTATTTT.

This rearrangement joins TRBV4-1 to TRBJ1-2; D not resolved. The CDR3 covers 14 residues. Trimming left V 1 base short and J 7 bases short, with 13 bases between. Germline V gene sequence: CDR1 MGHRA, CDR2 YSYEKL. The CDR3 spells CASSQADGISGYTF. The CDR3 DNA follows: TGCGCCAGCAGCCAAGCGGACGGGATTAGTGGCTACACCTTC.

This clone was seen a handful of times. The V call is TRBV2, the J call TRBJ1-3; D might be TRBD1 (5 bases). Trimming left V 0 bases short and J 2 bases short, with 8 bases between. There are 15 residues in the CDR3. CDR1 SNHLY and CDR2 FYNNEI come from the germline V gene. CDR3: CASSEAGGTGNTIYF. The CDR3 bases are TGTGCCAGCAGTGAAGCGGGGGGAACTGGAAACACCATATATTTT.